Below are 15 T cell receptor beta chains sequenced from a single sample in a study of siplizumab effects on memory and regulatory T cells. Repertoires were generated with immunoSEQ multiplex PCR, while TCRdb's copy carries only in-frame clones and drops some. The table has 100,000 or so clones, 80% to 95% seen once. Sequenced input: non-Treg CD4+ T cells sorted from blood. These TCRs come from a human donor in good health.

V and J are TRBV5-1 and TRBJ1-4; TRBD1 matches 8 bases. This CDR3 contains 15 residues. Losses at the gene ends were 4 bases for V and 3 bases for J; bases not matched to a gene: 5. Germline-derived CDR1 and CDR2 are SGHRS and YFSETQ. Written as DNA, the CDR3 is TGCGCCAGCAGCGCCCAGGGACAGGCTAATGAAAAACTGTTTTTT. Translation: CASSAQGQANEKLFF.

CDR3 loop: CASSPVITGGVREQYF. The CDR3 DNA follows: TGTGCCAGCTCCCCCGTCATAACAGGGGGGGTCCGAGAGCAGTACTTC. The chain uses TRBV18 and TRBJ2-7, with D perhaps matching TRBD1 (8 bases). CDR3 length: 16 residues. V dropped 6 bases and J dropped 7 bases, with 25 bases sitting between them. The germline V gene has CDR1 KGHSH and CDR2 LQKENI.

This chain connects TRBV30 to TRBJ1-1; D is possibly TRBD1 (5 bases). The CDR3 is 13 amino acids. The germline CDR1 and CDR2 sequences are GTSNPN and SVGIG (reference sequence). V lost 4 bases and J lost 1, with 10 bases in between. DNA for the CDR3: TGTGCCTGGACCGGGGGGTGGAACACTGAAGCTTTCTTT. As protein: CAWTGGWNTEAFF.

The chain combines TRBV28 with TRBJ2-3, with 13 bases matching TRBD2. V trimming: 4 bases; J trimming: 5 bases; junction bases outside the gene matches: 6. CDR3 size: 16 residues. Germline CDR1 reads MDHEN; CDR2 reads SYDVKM. CDR3 sequence (DNA): TGTGCCAGCAGTTCCAGACTAGCGGGAGGTGTAGATACGCAGTATTTT. Its translation is CASSSRLAGGVDTQYF.

CDR3 sequence: CASSESSGRAMNTEAFF. DNA of the CDR3: TGTGCCAGCAGCGAATCCTCGGGCAGGGCGATGAACACTGAAGCTTTCTTT. The chain links TRBV9 to TRBJ1-1, with a tentative D call TRBD1 (5 bases). The V end lost 3 bases, the J end lost 0 bases, and 18 bases lay between the germline ends. Germline lookup yields CDR1 SGDLS and CDR2 YYNGEE. CDR3 size: 17 residues.

The J gene is TRBJ1-1, the V gene TRBV4-1; no definite D call. V was pared by 4 bases and J by 4 bases, with 13 bases between. CDR3 size: 14 residues. CDR1 is MGHRA, CDR2 YSYEKL, per germline. CDR3: CASSLLPWGTEAFF. Written as DNA, the CDR3 is TGCGCCAGCAGCCTCCTGCCCTGGGGCACTGAAGCTTTCTTT.

The rearrangement joins TRBV5-3 to TRBJ2-7, with D unclear. TRBV5-3 is an ORF; its function is uncertain. V was shortened by 3 bases and J by 6 bases, with 16 bases between the two germline ends. The length of the CDR3 is 14 residues. CDR3 nucleotides: TGTGCCAGAAGCTCGGCGGCCCGTCGGTCCGAGCAGTACTTC. Translated: CARSSAARRSEQYF.

This chain uses TRBV6-1 with TRBJ2-5, with D tentatively TRBD1 (6 bases). The CDR3 is made up of 16 amino acids. Germline V gives CDR1 MNHNS, CDR2 SASEGT. Trimming shortened V by 3 bases and J by 2 bases, and 16 bases separated the two germline ends. The CDR3 protein is CASSDPDRIGQETQYF. CDR3 in DNA: TGTGCCAGCAGTGACCCAGACAGGATCGGGCAAGAGACCCAGTACTTC.

A single count supports this clone. The J gene is TRBJ2-2, the V gene TRBV27; D is ambiguous. V was pared by 5 bases and J by 6 bases, with 13 bases between. This CDR3 spans 14 amino acids. CDR1 and CDR2 (germline): MNHEY, SMNVEV (reference sequence). The CDR3 DNA follows: TGTGCCAGCAGTCCCGACCCGGCGGCCGGGGAGCTGTTTTTT. Translation gives CASSPDPAAGELFF.

The gene calls are TRBV7-8 and TRBJ2-2; D unclear. Germline CDR1 reads SGHVS; CDR2 reads FQNEAQ. Trimming stripped 0 bases from V and 4 bases from J, with 6 bases between. The CDR3 has 14 amino acids. CDR3 sequence (DNA): TGTGCCAGCAGCTTAGCGGGCCCCACCGGGGAGCTGTTTTTT. Translating gives CASSLAGPTGELFF.

The V gene is TRBV7-3, the J gene TRBJ2-2; no clear D gene. The V end was cut by 1 base, the J end by 5 bases, with 14 bases between. Germline V gene lookup returns CDR1 SGHTA and CDR2 FQGTGA. There are 16 residues in the CDR3. CDR3 DNA sequence: TGTGCCAGCAGCTTAAACGGCCTCCTAACAACCGGGGAGCTGTTTTTT. This gives the protein CASSLNGLLTTGELFF.

V usage is TRBV7-2 and J usage is TRBJ2-2, with TRBD2 matching over 9 bases. Per the germline V gene, CDR1 is SGHTA and CDR2 is FQGNSA. This CDR3 region has 18 residues. The junction had 12 bases not matched to a gene; V was cut back by 3 bases and J by 4 bases. The DNA of the CDR3 is TGTGCCAGCAGCTTCTCTTTCAGAAGCGGGAGGTCCACCGGGGAGCTGTTTTTT. This sequence encodes CASSFSFRSGRSTGELFF.

The chain carries TRBV6-1 and TRBJ2-5, with a tentative D call TRBD2 (5 bases). Trimming took 2 bases from V and 2 from J, leaving 6 bases between them. The germline V gene encodes CDR1 MNHNS and CDR2 SASEGT. There are 13 residues in the CDR3. The CDR3 DNA follows: TGTGCCAGCAGTGAAAGGACTCAAGAGACCCAGTACTTC. It yields the protein CASSERTQETQYF.

Worth noting for this clone: This sample also contains other DNA sequences that code for the same CDR3. V is TRBV29-1 and J is TRBJ2-2; the D gene is possibly TRBD2 (6 bases). Germline loops: CDR1 SQVTM, CDR2 ANQGSEA. The ends were cut back, 7 bases at V and 3 bases at J, with 6 bases in the middle. There are 11 residues in the CDR3. CDR3 in amino acids: CSGRDTGELFF. CDR3 DNA: TGCAGCGGGAGGGACACCGGGGAGCTGTTTTTT.

As for this clone: Relative to the germline gene, one junction end is altered; a read error may explain this. Other DNA sequences of this sample code for an identical CDR3. The V and J genes are TRBV18 and TRBJ2-7; D is perhaps TRBD2 (6 bases). This CDR3 has 12 residues. Germline V gene sequence: CDR1 KGHSH, CDR2 LQKENI. The CDR3 sequence: CASSQEGYEQYF. CDR3 nucleotides: TGTGCCAGCTCACAGGAGGGTTACGAGCAGTACTTT.